Detailed here is one T cell receptor beta chain. The antigen remains unidentified. The method was immunoSEQ multiplex PCR; TCRdb's version includes in-frame clones alone and lacks a portion of them. The sample records roughly 57,000 clones, 65% to 85% being singletons. This specimen comes from a study of lymphopenia after photon versus proton radiotherapy. Study-wide points: Post-nadir TCR diversity decline inversely tracked overall survival among those who died. After the lymphocyte nadir, photon-treated repertoires showed oligoclonal expansion, especially of CD8+ Temra cells. Photon-treated patients lost naive T cells and TCR diversity; proton-treated stayed stable.

Germline V CDR1 and CDR2: SEHNR, FQNEAQ (reference sequence). This CDR3 has 12 amino acids. V was cut by 4 bases and J by 5 bases, with 7 bases left in between. V and J are TRBV7-9 and TRBJ2-3, with D possibly being TRBD1 (5 bases). Sequences were derived from peripheral blood, sampled from a patient treated with photon-based radiotherapy. The sequence was collected from a man between 50 and 59 years old with gastric cancer. The CDR3 DNA reads TGTGCCAGCAGCTGGGGCAGAGATACGCAGTATTTT. Translation: CASSWGRDTQYF.